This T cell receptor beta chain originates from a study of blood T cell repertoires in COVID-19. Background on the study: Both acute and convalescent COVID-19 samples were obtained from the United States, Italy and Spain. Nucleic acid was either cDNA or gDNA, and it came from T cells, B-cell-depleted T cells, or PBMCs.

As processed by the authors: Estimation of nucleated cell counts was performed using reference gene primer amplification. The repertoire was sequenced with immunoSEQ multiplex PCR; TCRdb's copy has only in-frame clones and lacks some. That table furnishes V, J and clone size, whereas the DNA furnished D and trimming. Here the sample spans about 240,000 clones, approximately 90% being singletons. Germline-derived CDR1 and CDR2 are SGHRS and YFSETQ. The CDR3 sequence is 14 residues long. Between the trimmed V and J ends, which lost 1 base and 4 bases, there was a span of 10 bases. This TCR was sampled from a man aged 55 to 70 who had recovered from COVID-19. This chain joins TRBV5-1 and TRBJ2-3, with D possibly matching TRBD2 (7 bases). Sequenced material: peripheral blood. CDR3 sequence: CASSLWGGADTQYF. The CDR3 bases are TGCGCCAGCAGCTTGTGGGGGGGCGCAGATACGCAGTATTTT.